Described below is a single T cell receptor beta chain sequence and its context. This CDR3 region has 12 residues. The germline CDR1 and CDR2 sequences are SQVTM and ANQGSEA. Trimming pared 7 bases from V and 1 base from J, leaving 10 bases between. These data originate in a study of blood T cells in healthy people across ages. Alongside a J-beta primer mix, a sample-barcoded 5' primer served in a second PCR lasting 7 to 11 cycles. TCRdb itself ran the 5' RACE reads through MiXCR, one entry per CDR3 protein. The profile shows approximately 780,000 distinct CDR3 sequences, roughly 24% of them singletons. The data were also submitted as part of a second study, on T cells of mothers and their children.

The sequenced sample consisted of blood. The chain uses TRBV29-1 and TRBJ1-2; D call uncertain. This receptor was obtained from a boy aged 5-17 years in good health. The CDR3 nucleotides read TGCAGCGCCCCGAGCGGTAACTATGGCTACACCTTC. This encodes CSAPSGNYGYTF.